Below, 22 T cell receptor beta chains from the same sample are listed, as sequenced in a study of shared clonotypes between healthy human individuals. Sequencing was performed with immunoSEQ multiplex PCR; in TCRdb, only in-frame clones are kept and a portion is missing. Among over 700,000 clones listed, about two thirds were seen once. The sequenced sample was memory CD4+ T cells sorted from blood. The subset denotes: CD45RA-negative fraction. The receptors stem from a woman in her 30s in good health.

The chain recombines TRBV19 with TRBJ2-2; weak D call: TRBD2 (6 bases). CDR3 length equals 14 residues. The germline V and J ends were trimmed by 10 bases and 4 bases, with 16 bases remaining between them. Germline V gene lookup returns CDR1 LNHDA and CDR2 SQIVND (reference sequence). In nucleotides, the CDR3 is TGTGCCACATGCTTACACGGGGGCACCGGGGAGCTGTTTTTT. It yields the protein CATCLHGGTGELFF.

This clone was counted a single time. CDR3 amino acids: CASNPHLGRNQPQHF. The CDR3 DNA sequence: TGTGCCAGCAATCCTCACCTAGGGCGCAATCAGCCCCAGCATTTT. The chain couples TRBV28 to TRBJ1-5; D is unclear. Germline lookup yields CDR1 MDHEN and CDR2 SYDVKM. V lost 7 bases and J lost 2, with 15 bases in between. This CDR3 comprises 15 residues.

Comments on this clone: This clone may be a read error of a much larger clone one base away. The sample contains more than one DNA sequence encoding this CDR3. The gene calls are TRBV7-9 and TRBJ2-7; D gene ambiguous. V shed 2 bases and J shed 3 bases, with 5 bases lying between them. Germline V gives CDR1 SEHNR, CDR2 FQNEAQ (reference sequence). The CDR3 is 12 amino acids. CDR3 in amino acids: CASSLTGYEQYF. The DNA for the CDR3 is TGTGCCAGCAGCTTAACTGGCTACGAGCAGTACTTC.

The J gene is TRBJ1-1, the V gene TRBV30; no definite D call. V dropped 0 bases and J dropped 1 base, with 9 bases sitting between them. This CDR3 comprises 14 residues. Looked up from germline, CDR1 is GTSNPN and CDR2 is SVGIG (reference sequence). CDR3 protein: CAWSVKTANTEAFF. CDR3 nucleotide sequence: TGTGCCTGGAGTGTTAAAACAGCGAACACTGAAGCTTTCTTT.

V is TRBV29-1 and J is TRBJ2-7; D gene ambiguous. The V gene lost 3 bases and the J gene lost 0 bases, with 9 bases spanning the gap. Germline assignment: CDR1 SQVTM and CDR2 ANQGSEA. The CDR3 loop spans 13 amino acids. The CDR3 coding sequence is TGCAGCGTTGAGACGAGTTTCTCCTACGAGCAGTACTTC. Translation: CSVETSFSYEQYF.

Comment on this clone: This sample also contains other DNA sequences that code for the same CDR3. The chain couples TRBV7-9 to TRBJ2-7; D not certain. There are 12 residues in the CDR3. Per the germline V gene, CDR1 is SEHNR and CDR2 is FQNEAQ (reference sequence). Trimming took off 5 bases at V and 0 bases at J, with 5 bases between the two ends. CDR3 nucleotide sequence: TGTGCCAGCAGCCAAAGCTCCTACGAGCAGTACTTC. Translated: CASSQSSYEQYF.

J is TRBJ2-2 and V is TRBV18; 9 bases line up with TRBD2. The germline V gene has CDR1 KGHSH and CDR2 LQKENI. Trimming cost V 2 bases and J 4 bases; bases outside gene matches: 5. CDR3 length: 16 amino acids. CDR3 in amino acids: CASSPVAGVTTGELFF. For the CDR3, the DNA is TGTGCCAGCTCACCAGTAGCGGGAGTAACCACCGGGGAGCTGTTTTTT.

This CDR3 is CASRTGTSASYEQYF. The CDR3 region has the DNA TGTGCCAGCAGAACCGGGACTAGCGCCTCCTACGAGCAGTACTTC. This chain links TRBV6-1 with TRBJ2-7, with 10 bases lining up with TRBD2. V dropped 6 bases and J dropped 0; count of bases not matched to a gene: 5. The CDR3 runs to 15 residues. CDR1 and CDR2 (germline): MNHNS, SASEGT.

This clone has just a few counts. The chain is built from TRBV28 and TRBJ2-7; 9 bases align to TRBD1. The CDR3 totals 14 residues. Losses at the gene ends were 3 bases for V and 4 bases for J; bases not matched to a gene: 4. The germline CDR1 and CDR2 sequences are MDHEN and SYDVKM. In nucleotides, the CDR3 is TGTGCCAGCAGTTTCTCGGGACAGGGATACGAGCAGTACTTC. As protein: CASSFSGQGYEQYF.

This chain joins TRBV19 and TRBJ1-5; 7 nucleotides line up with TRBD1. V was pared by 1 base and J by 6 bases, with 3 bases of the junction left unmatched. The germline V gene has CDR1 LNHDA and CDR2 SQIVND (reference sequence). The CDR3 is 14 amino acids. The CDR3 DNA sequence: TGTGCCAGTAGTATAGGAACAGGGGCTCAGCCCCAGCATTTT. Protein: CASSIGTGAQPQHF.

The chain links TRBV28 to TRBJ2-1, with TRBD2 matching over 7 bases. V was pared by 4 bases and J by 3 bases, with 15 bases of the junction left unmatched. The CDR3 sequence is 18 residues long. Per the germline V gene, CDR1 is MDHEN and CDR2 is SYDVKM. CDR3 residues: CASSSPTPLAASYNEQFF. CDR3 DNA sequence: TGTGCCAGCAGTTCCCCCACGCCCCTAGCGGCTAGCTACAATGAGCAGTTCTTC.

The chain carries TRBV7-8 and TRBJ2-7; the D gene is possibly TRBD1 (6 bases). V dropped 2 bases and J dropped 6 bases, with 26 bases sitting between them. This CDR3 contains 18 residues. Germline lookup yields CDR1 SGHVS and CDR2 FQNEAQ. CDR3 coding DNA: TGTGCCAGCAGCTTACAGGGGTCGGGCGACCCTGGTGAGCTCGAGCAGTACTTC. It specifies CASSLQGSGDPGELEQYF.

The gene calls are TRBV7-2 and TRBJ2-1; a weak D match, TRBD1 (5 bases). Germline V gene data show CDR1 as SGHTA and CDR2 as FQGNSA. This CDR3 spans 15 amino acids. Trimming cost V 1 base and J 3 bases, with 10 bases left between them. CDR3 DNA sequence: TGTGCCAGCAGCTTAGGTGGGGCCTTCTACAATGAGCAGTTCTTC. This sequence encodes CASSLGGAFYNEQFF.

This clone came up once. V and J are TRBV2 and TRBJ2-3; D is perhaps TRBD1 (5 bases). V lost 6 bases and J 4 bases, leaving 11 bases between the germline ends. The germline gives CDR1 SNHLY, CDR2 FYNNEI. The CDR3 extends over 13 amino acids. The CDR3, as DNA: TGTGCCAGCAGGATGGACATTTCAGATACGCAGTATTTT. Its translation: CASRMDISDTQYF.

The genes are TRBV5-1 and TRBJ2-3, with D possibly TRBD1 on 5 matching bases. The germline CDR1 and CDR2 sequences are SGHRS and YFSETQ. V was cut by 7 bases and J by 5 bases, with 14 bases left in between. The CDR3 runs to 13 residues. CDR3 bases: TGCGCCAGCCGGGTGGGGCTTCAAGATACGCAGTATTTT. It codes for CASRVGLQDTQYF.

The chain couples TRBV10-3 to TRBJ2-7; D not certain. This CDR3 is built from 13 residues. Per the germline V gene, CDR1 is ENHRY and CDR2 is SYGVKD. The V end lost 6 bases, the J end lost 5 bases, and 14 bases lay between the germline ends. DNA for the CDR3: TGTGCCATCAGACCACAGAATACGGACGAGCAGTACTTC. Translated: CAIRPQNTDEQYF.

V gene TRBV28 combines with J gene TRBJ1-2; D is possibly TRBD1 (6 bases). This CDR3 comprises 13 residues. The V gene's germline CDR1 is MDHEN and CDR2 SYDVKM. V shed 6 bases and J shed 5 bases, with 13 bases lying between them. The CDR3 DNA sequence: TGTGCCAGCAGGCCCGGGGGCGTATATGGCTACACCTTC. As protein: CASRPGGVYGYTF.

V gene TRBV19 combines with J gene TRBJ1-4; D gene unclear. Trimming cost V 3 bases and J 3 bases, with 8 bases left between them. Germline V lookup: CDR1 LNHDA, CDR2 SQIVND (reference sequence). The CDR3 is 14 amino acids. The CDR3 region has the DNA TGTGCCAGTAGTATTTCGGGATCTAATGAAAAACTGTTTTTT. Residues: CASSISGSNEKLFF.

This chain links TRBV5-4 with TRBJ1-5, with D tentatively TRBD1 (6 bases). V lost 3 bases to trimming and J lost 4 bases, with 14 bases between them. Germline values: CDR1 SGHNT, CDR2 YYREEE (reference sequence). The CDR3 sequence is 15 residues long. The CDR3 protein is CASSSDGQLNQPQHF. Written as DNA, the CDR3 is TGTGCCAGCAGCTCAGACGGACAGCTGAATCAGCCCCAGCATTTT.

Concerning this clone: The same CDR3 also results from other DNA sequences found in this sample. In DNA form, the CDR3 reads TGTGCCAGCAGCTTAGCGGGGTCCTACGAGCAGTACTTC. The encoded protein is CASSLAGSYEQYF. V gene TRBV7-2 combines with J gene TRBJ2-7; D is unresolved. The V end lost 0 bases, the J end lost 1 base, and 4 bases lay between the germline ends. The CDR3 sequence is 13 residues long. Germline CDR1 is SGHTA and CDR2 is FQGNSA.

The rearrangement joins TRBV7-7 to TRBJ2-5, with D uncertain. The V gene lost 0 bases and the J gene lost 1 base, with 6 bases spanning the gap. Looked up from germline, CDR1 is SSHAT and CDR2 is FNYEAQ (reference sequence). There are 14 residues in the CDR3. CDR3 sequence (DNA): TGTGCCAGCAGCTTAGCGCTGGGCCAAGAGACCCAGTACTTC. Protein sequence: CASSLALGQETQYF.

This clone occurred a few times. This sequence joins TRBV2 and TRBJ2-7; 7 nucleotides agree with TRBD1. Germline values: CDR1 SNHLY, CDR2 FYNNEI. J lost 3 bases, V lost 6 bases, and 14 bases had no gene match. CDR3 size: 16 residues. For the CDR3, the DNA is TGTGCCAGCAGCCCGACCCAGACAGGGAAAGGCTACGAGCAGTACTTC. Translation: CASSPTQTGKGYEQYF. The full variable domain, in which reference TRBV2 and TRBJ2-7 provide the parts outside the CDR3, is EPEVTQTPSHQVTQMGQEVILRCVPISNHLYFYWYRQILGQKVEFLVSFYNNEISEKSEIFDDQFSVERPDGSNFTLKIRSTKLEDSAMYFCASSPTQTGKGYEQYFGPGTRLTVT.